The rows below give T cell receptor beta chains drawn from one sample of a study of PD-1 blockade in mismatch repair-deficient tumors. Assay: immunoSEQ multiplex PCR; the TCRdb copy retains only in-frame clones and omits some. The sample records tens of thousands of clones, roughly three quarters being singletons. The sample in question was peripheral blood, obtained 4 weeks after starting pembrolizumab. The receptors stem from an adult with mismatch repair-deficient cancer. Both conserved end residues are part of each CDR3. D genes are given only for firm matches. Clone sizes are given selectively: once, few, many, or a class where the clone is expanded.

TRBV6-5	.	15	few	TRBJ1-1	CASSSPSGSNTEAFF	TGTGCCAGCAGTTCGCCTTCGGGATCGAACACTGAAGCTTTCTTT
TRBV6-1	TRBD1	14	.	TRBJ2-1	CASSGQGASNEQFF	TGTGCCAGCAGTGGACAGGGGGCTAGCAATGAGCAGTTCTTC
TRBV6-6	.	14	few	TRBJ1-2	CASSFGTTNYGYTF	TGTGCCAGCAGTTTCGGGACAACTAACTATGGCTACACCTTC
TRBV6-4	TRBD2	14	.	TRBJ2-7	CASSETSDHYEQYF	TGTGCCAGCAGTGAAACTAGCGACCACTACGAGCAGTACTTC
TRBV6-5	TRBD1	12	.	TRBJ1-2	CASRSRDSGYTF	TGTGCCAGCAGATCAAGGGACAGTGGCTACACCTTC
TRBV28	.	15	.	TRBJ2-2	CASSVGTWFTGELFF	TGTGCCAGCAGTGTAGGTACTTGGTTCACCGGGGAGCTGTTTTTT
TRBV5-1	.	14	.	TRBJ1-2	CASSLATASGGYTF	TGCGCCAGCAGCTTGGCGACAGCCTCGGGTGGCTACACCTTC
TRBV7-3	TRBD2	15	.	TRBJ2-3	CASSWSGRASDTQYF	TGTGCCAGCAGCTGGAGCGGGAGGGCCTCAGATACGCAGTATTTT
TRBV7-8	.	13	.	TRBJ1-2	CASSFAQSYGYTF	TGTGCCAGCAGCTTCGCGCAGTCCTATGGCTACACCTTC
TRBV9	TRBD2	18	few	TRBJ2-2	CASSVGSLAGGPTGELFF	TGTGCCAGCAGCGTAGGGTCTCTAGCGGGAGGGCCCACCGGGGAGCTGTTTTTT
TRBV4-2	.	15	medium-sized	TRBJ2-2	CASSQEDANTGELFF	TGTGCCAGCAGCCAAGAAGACGCGAACACCGGGGAGCTGTTTTTT
TRBV5-1	.	14	.	TRBJ2-5	CASSLTDNQETQYF	TGCGCCAGCAGCTTGACAGATAACCAAGAGACCCAGTACTTC
TRBV28	TRBD1	15	once	TRBJ2-7	CASSHGTGVYYEQYF	TGTGCCAGCAGTCATGGGACAGGGGTATACTACGAGCAGTACTTC
TRBV21-1	.	22	few	TRBJ2-5	CASSKIKGLKYSSGTYQETQYF	TGTGCCAGCAGCAAAATCAAAGGACTCAAATATTCTAGCGGTACGTACCAAGAGACCCAGTACTTC